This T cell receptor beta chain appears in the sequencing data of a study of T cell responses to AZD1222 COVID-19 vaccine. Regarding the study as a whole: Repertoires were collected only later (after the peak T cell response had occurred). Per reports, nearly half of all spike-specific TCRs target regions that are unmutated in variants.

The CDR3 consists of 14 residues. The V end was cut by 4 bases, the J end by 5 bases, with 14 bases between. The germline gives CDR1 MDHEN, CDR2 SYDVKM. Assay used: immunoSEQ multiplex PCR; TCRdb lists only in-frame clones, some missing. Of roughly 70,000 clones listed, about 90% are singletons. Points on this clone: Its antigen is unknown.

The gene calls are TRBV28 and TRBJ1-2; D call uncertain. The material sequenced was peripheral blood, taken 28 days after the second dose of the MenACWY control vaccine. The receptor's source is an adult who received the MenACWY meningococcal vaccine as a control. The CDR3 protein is CASSSPSSEYGYTF. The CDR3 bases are TGTGCCAGCAGTTCCCCCAGCAGTGAGTATGGCTACACCTTC.